This T cell receptor beta chain comes out of a study of blood T cell repertoires in COVID-19. Donors of Cohort 3 who recovered were those that had two negative PCRs, clearance, or symptom resolution. The CDR3 extends over 13 amino acids. Germline lookup yields CDR1 MDHEN and CDR2 SYDVKM. V lost 6 bases to trimming and J lost 7 bases; unmatched junction nucleotides: 4. Clones were read by immunoSEQ multiplex PCR, and TCRdb kept only the in-frame ones, dropping some. The data show 400,000 to 450,000 clones, around 87% seen once. The V and J genes are TRBV28 and TRBJ1-5, with 9 bases identical to TRBD1. The sequenced material came from PBMCs or T cells enriched from blood (not recorded which). This clonotype was obtained from a man aged 25-45 years who had recovered from COVID-19. CDR3 DNA: TGTGCCAGCAGCTACAGGGGGCGGCAGCCCCAGCATTTT. It is translated as CASSYRGRQPQHF.